The rows below give T cell receptor beta chains drawn from one sample of a study of cytotoxic CD8 clonotypes in ibrutinib-treated CLL. TCRdb's copy holds only in-frame clones and misses some; the assay was immunoSEQ multiplex PCR. The sample shows 300,000 or so clones, 67% of them seen only once. The source was PBMCs, collected after 36 months of ibrutinib treatment. These receptors were collected from a human donor with chronic lymphocytic leukemia. Each CDR3 is given with its conserved first and last residue. Each record gives: V gene, J gene, CDR3 length, D gene, clone size, CDR3 DNA, CDR3 protein. D genes are given only for firm matches. Some rows mark clone size as missing; the rest say once, few, many or name a class of expanded clone.

TRBV7-9	TRBJ1-2	15	TRBD1	NA	TGTGCCAGCAGCTCGCCTAGGGACAGAAACTATGGCTACACCTTC	CASSSPRDRNYGYTF
TRBV5-6	TRBJ2-5	11	NA	NA	TGTGCCAGCAGCTTGGTGGGGACCCAGTACTTC	CASSLVGTQYF
TRBV29-1	TRBJ2-1	13	NA	few	TGCAGCGTTGATCCGACAGATTACAATGAGCAGTTCTTC	CSVDPTDYNEQFF
TRBV4-1	TRBJ1-4	12	NA	NA	TGCGCCAGCAGCCGAACTAATGAAAAACTGTTTTTT	CASSRTNEKLFF
TRBV5-1	TRBJ1-1	15	TRBD1	NA	TGCGCCAGCAGCTTGGCCTTACAGGGGCGTGCTGAAGCTTTCTTT	CASSLALQGRAEAFF
TRBV5-3	TRBJ2-5	13	NA	NA	TGTGCCCCAAGCTTGGGGTATGTGAAGACCCAGTACTTC	CAPSLGYVKTQYF
TRBV18	TRBJ2-4	15	NA	NA	TGTGCCAGCTCACCCGGGACGGTTATTCAAAACATTCAGTACTTC	CASSPGTVIQNIQYF
TRBV19	TRBJ1-1	14	TRBD1	NA	TGTGCCAGTAGCCACAGGGGAGAGGGCACTGAAGCTTTCTTT	CASSHRGEGTEAFF
TRBV5-1	TRBJ1-1	14	NA	NA	TGTGCCAGCAGCTCCCTAGGGCTTGGGACTGAAGCTTTCTTT	CASSSLGLGTEAFF
TRBV5-6	TRBJ2-7	17	TRBD1	few	TGTGCCAGCAGCTTGCCCACCGGACAGGTTAGCTCCTACGAGCAGTACTTC	CASSLPTGQVSSYEQYF
TRBV5-4	TRBJ2-5	14	NA	NA	TGTGCCAGCAGCTTGTACAGGGAACAAGAGACCCAGTACTTC	CASSLYREQETQYF
TRBV5-4	TRBJ2-5	17	NA	NA	TGTGCCAGCAGCCCCGAGGGGGACAGCGGGGGAGGTGAGACCCAGTACTTC	CASSPEGDSGGGETQYF
TRBV9	TRBJ2-1	16	TRBD2	once	TGTGCCAGCAGCTCTAGCGGGAGTACCCCAATCAATGAGCAGTTCTTC	CASSSSGSTPINEQFF
TRBV7-9	TRBJ2-7	16	TRBD2	NA	TGTGCCAGCAGCCCCTCTAGCGGGAGGAGCTCCTACGAGCAGTACTTC	CASSPSSGRSSYEQYF
TRBV28	TRBJ2-1	13	NA	NA	TGTGCCAGCAGTTTCGACCGCTACAATGAGCAGTTCTTC	CASSFDRYNEQFF
TRBV29-1	TRBJ2-7	13	TRBD2	NA	TGCAGCGTTTTGGCGGGGGTTAGCTACGAGCAGTACTTC	CSVLAGVSYEQYF
TRBV5-1	TRBJ1-1	15	NA	NA	TGCGCCAGCGCCCTCCGGGCCCCCGATGGGACTGAAGCTTTCTTT	CASALRAPDGTEAFF
TRBV19	TRBJ1-2	13	NA	NA	TGTGCCACCCGGGATTTAGGGGCCTATGGCTACACCTTC	CATRDLGAYGYTF
TRBV4-3	TRBJ2-7	16	TRBD2	NA	TGCGCCAGCAGCCAAGTTCCGGGAGGGGTCTTTGGTGAGCAGTACTTC	CASSQVPGGVFGEQYF
TRBV27	TRBJ1-2	13	NA	NA	TGTGCCAGCAGTTTATCGAGCAGATATGGCTACACCTTC	CASSLSSRYGYTF
TRBV5-1	TRBJ1-1	14	NA	NA	TGCGCCAGCAGCTTGGACGGAGGTGCCACTGAAGCTTTCTTT	CASSLDGGATEAFF
TRBV4-3	TRBJ1-1	13	NA	NA	TGCGCCAGCAGCCAGGGGAGAGGAACTGAAGCTTTCTTT	CASSQGRGTEAFF
TRBV9	TRBJ1-2	13	NA	NA	TGTGCCAGCAGCGTAGGGTATCACAGGGACTACACCTTC	CASSVGYHRDYTF
TRBV4-3	TRBJ2-7	14	NA	NA	TGCGCCAGCAGCCCTAGCGTCTATCGCTACGAGCAGTACTTC	CASSPSVYRYEQYF
TRBV28	TRBJ2-7	18	NA	NA	TGTGCCAGCAGTTTATGGGGTGGAGGGGACTCCAAATCCTACGAGCAGTACTTC	CASSLWGGGDSKSYEQYF
TRBV6-5	TRBJ2-7	13	NA	NA	TGTGCCTCCGGCTCGATCGGGACCCACGAGCAGTACTTC	CASGSIGTHEQYF
TRBV5-1	TRBJ2-2	19	TRBD2	NA	TGCGCCAGCAGCTCACCGGGACTAGCGGGGGGGCGAAACACCGGGGAGCTGTTTTTT	CASSSPGLAGGRNTGELFF
TRBV7-8	TRBJ2-7	14	TRBD2	few	TGTGCCAGCAGTCGACTAGCGGGAGGGAGCGAGCAGTACTTC	CASSRLAGGSEQYF
TRBV6-5	TRBJ2-3	14	NA	NA	TGTGCCAGCAGTTACTATCAGGGCCCAGATACGCAGTATTTT	CASSYYQGPDTQYF
TRBV29-1	TRBJ1-5	12	NA	NA	TGCAGCGCCTGGACTTACAATCAGCCCCAGCATTTT	CSAWTYNQPQHF
TRBV2	TRBJ2-5	12	NA	NA	TGTGCCAGCAAAATGGGACAAGAGACCCAGTACTTC	CASKMGQETQYF
TRBV4-1	TRBJ1-2	15	NA	NA	TGCGCCAGCAGCCAAGGACAGGTCACAAACTATGGCTACACCTTC	CASSQGQVTNYGYTF
TRBV5-1	TRBJ2-1	13	NA	few	TGCGCCAGCAGCTTCCGGGCACACAATGAGCAGTTCTTC	CASSFRAHNEQFF
TRBV28	TRBJ2-6	20	NA	NA	TGTGCCAGCAGTGGGACATCGATGGCTCACCCTGACTCTGGGGCCAACGTCCTGACTTTC	CASSGTSMAHPDSGANVLTF
TRBV20-1	TRBJ1-4	11	NA	NA	TGCAGTTTATGGCGTGTTGAAAAACTGTTTTTT	CSLWRVEKLFF
TRBV7-3	TRBJ2-7	12	NA	once	TGTGCCAGCAGCCCCCTAGGGGGCGAGCAGTACTTC	CASSPLGGEQYF
TRBV5-1	TRBJ1-6	14	NA	few	TGCGCCAGCAGCTTTTCCGGAGCGGGCTCACCCCTCCACTTT	CASSFSGAGSPLHF
TRBV7-2	TRBJ2-7	12	NA	few	TGTGCCAGCAGCCGGACCTTCGGGGAGCAGTACTTC	CASSRTFGEQYF
TRBV9	TRBJ2-1	18	TRBD2	once	TGTGCCAGCAGCGCTCCTCGGACTAGCGGGAGTTATTACAATGAGCAGTTCTTC	CASSAPRTSGSYYNEQFF
TRBV6-5	TRBJ1-1	15	TRBD1	NA	TGTGCCAGCAGTTACTTGGGACAGGGGGCCACTGAAGCTTTCTTT	CASSYLGQGATEAFF
TRBV6-1	TRBJ2-1	15	TRBD2	NA	TGTGCCAGCAGTGCCGCGGGAGTAGCCTACAATGAGCAGTTCTTC	CASSAAGVAYNEQFF
TRBV4-1	TRBJ2-5	16	TRBD2	NA	TGCGCCAGCAGCCCTATATCCCGGGGGGGCCTGGAGACCCAGTACTTC	CASSPISRGGLETQYF
TRBV9	TRBJ2-7	14	TRBD2	few	TGTGCCAGCAGCACCCAGGGAGGGAGCTACGAGCAGTACTTC	CASSTQGGSYEQYF
TRBV18	TRBJ2-7	13	NA	NA	TGTGCCAGCTCACCACTCCCAACATACGAGCAGTACTTC	CASSPLPTYEQYF
TRBV4-1	TRBJ2-7	16	TRBD2	NA	TGCGCCAGCAGCCAAGAAGGGCGGGGGGTCCCCTACGAGCAGTACTTC	CASSQEGRGVPYEQYF
TRBV7-2	TRBJ2-7	14	TRBD1	NA	TGTGCCAGCAGACTCGGACAGGGGGCTTACGAGCAGTACTTC	CASRLGQGAYEQYF